This T cell receptor (beta chain) was sequenced for a study of T cell repertoires in ileal Crohn's disease (dated by TCRdb to the late 2010s). Context from the whole study: The median duration of disease was approximately eight years, and at the time of surgery around 40% of patients were active smokers. All patients had surgery for a complication: stricturing disease in 61% and penetrating disease in around 40%. Roughly half of the patients were given postoperative therapy, with under 13 receiving thiopurines and fewer than 20 receiving anti-TNF agents. The M6 samples were biopsies of the neoterminal ileum collected during postoperative colonoscopy. TCR repertoire analysis was performed in roughly 50 Crohn's disease patients drawn from a prospective multicentre cohort. The study ran alongside a multicentre cohort designed to identify predictors of early endoscopic recurrence after ileocolonic resection. A Rutgeerts score higher than i0 was the definition used for endoscopic postoperative recurrence. The study sequenced 150 to 200 mucosal samples from around 60 patients, taken at several locations on the surgical specimen and at postoperative endoscopy.

Judged by its sample share, this clone qualifies as medium-sized (0.01 to 0.1%). No antigen is known for it. Base qualities were left out, and no much larger clone turns up one base away. From its cysteine to its phenylalanine, the CDR3 spans 17 amino acids. Only CDR3 DNA remains: 51 bases, in frame from the first base. The CDR1 and CDR2 encoded by the germline V gene are MDHEN and SYDVKM. The germline V and J ends show losses of 6 bases and 0 bases respectively, and no gene match explains 8 bases of the junction. For commercial TCRB immunosequencing, about 500 nanograms of biopsy DNA were submitted for each sample. A two-step, amplification bias-controlled multiplex PCR was used by Adaptive Biotechnology to amplify CDR3 regions from genomic DNA. The first PCR used primers for every V and J gene segment; the second PCR added barcodes and Illumina adapters. CDR3 libraries were sequenced using an Illumina instrument. Under the source paper's analysis protocol: Analysis combined the vendor-provided pipelines with custom analysis of raw data in R/Bioconductor under R version 3.3.0. Clonality, which ranges from 0 to 1, was calculated as the inverse of the normalised Shannon entropy across all productive clones. High-frequency clones were defined as the repertoire share of the top 100 clones, retaining only clones passing a 95% confidence test. Overlap between samples was measured with the Morisita-Horn index, while repertoire diversity was measured with the Simpson index. In TCRdb, the immuneACCESS table is reduced to in-frame sequences with V and J assigned. These tables do not hold every clone; where another copy was compared, an unresolved V gene accounts for under half, and the others remain unexplained. V, J and clone size were drawn from that table, and D and trimming were deduced from the DNA. Here the sample has roughly 13,000 clones; about four fifths occur a single time. Together, the top ten hold 17% of the sample.

Broader findings and caveats from the paper: The timing of postoperative endoscopy varied within the first year after surgery, and the median delay was approximately 7 months. Compared with CD4 T cells, sorted CD8 T cells contained more high-frequency clones, which suggests that the mucosal expansions were mostly CD8. Higher high-frequency clone percentages at surgery were associated with endoscopic recurrence; all patients with clonality above 26.8% (18/57) had recurrence. Compared with non-smokers, patients who were active smokers at surgery showed a significantly higher proportion of clonal expansions (roughly 26% vs 20%, p=0.02). Mucosal CD4 and CD8 T cells were sorted and sequenced only in a subgroup of patients, the size of which was not stated.

According to the study, the label for this sample's time point signals: neoterminal ileum biopsy at postoperative endoscopy, about 6 months after surgery. Adults with ileal or ileocolonic Crohn's disease and an indication for ileocolonic resection were eligible for inclusion. Before DNA extraction, whole ileal mucosal biopsies were kept frozen at -80 degrees C. Genomic DNA was extracted from frozen whole biopsies with a TRizol-based method and quantified on a NanoDrop 2000 spectrophotometer. This sequence was found in an adult with Crohn's disease. The chain joins TRBV28 to TRBJ2-6, with 7 bases aligning to TRBD1. The specimen sequenced was ileal tissue. In nucleotides, the sequence is TGTGCCAGCAGACTGGACAGGATTGGCTCTGGGGCCAACGTCCTGACTTTC. The resulting protein is CASRLDRIGSGANVLTF.